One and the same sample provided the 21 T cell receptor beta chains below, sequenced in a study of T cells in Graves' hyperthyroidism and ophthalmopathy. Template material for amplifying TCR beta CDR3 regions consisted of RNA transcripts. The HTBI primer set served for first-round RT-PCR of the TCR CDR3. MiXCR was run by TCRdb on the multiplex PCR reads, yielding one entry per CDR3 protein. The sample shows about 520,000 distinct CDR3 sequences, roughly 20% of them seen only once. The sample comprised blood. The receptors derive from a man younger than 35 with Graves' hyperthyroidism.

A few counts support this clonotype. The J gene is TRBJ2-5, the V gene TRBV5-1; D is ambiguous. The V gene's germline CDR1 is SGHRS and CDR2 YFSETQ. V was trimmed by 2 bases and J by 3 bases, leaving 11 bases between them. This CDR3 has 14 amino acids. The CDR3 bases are TGCGCCAGCAGCTTATATTCATCAGAAGAGACCCAGTACTTC. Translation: CASSLYSSEETQYF.

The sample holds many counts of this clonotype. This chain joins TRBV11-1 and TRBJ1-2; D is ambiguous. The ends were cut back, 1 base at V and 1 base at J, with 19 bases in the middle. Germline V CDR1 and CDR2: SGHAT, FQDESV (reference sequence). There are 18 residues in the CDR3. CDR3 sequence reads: CASSLGGPVAEVNYGYTF. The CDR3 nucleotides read TGTGCCAGCAGCTTAGGAGGTCCGGTGGCTGAAGTTAACTATGGCTACACCTTC.

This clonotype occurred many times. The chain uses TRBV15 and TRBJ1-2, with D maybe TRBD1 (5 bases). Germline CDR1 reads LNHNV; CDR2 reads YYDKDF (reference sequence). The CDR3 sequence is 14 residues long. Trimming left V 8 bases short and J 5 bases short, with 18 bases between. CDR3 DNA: TGTGCCACCGCAAAGGGACGGATCGATTATGGCTACACCTTC. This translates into CATAKGRIDYGYTF.

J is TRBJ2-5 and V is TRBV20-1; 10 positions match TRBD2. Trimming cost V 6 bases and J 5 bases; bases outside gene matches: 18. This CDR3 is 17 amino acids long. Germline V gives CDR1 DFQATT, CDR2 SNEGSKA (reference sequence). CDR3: CSAIEWASGSSWETQYF. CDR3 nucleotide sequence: TGCAGTGCCATAGAGTGGGCTAGCGGGAGTTCATGGGAGACCCAGTACTTC.

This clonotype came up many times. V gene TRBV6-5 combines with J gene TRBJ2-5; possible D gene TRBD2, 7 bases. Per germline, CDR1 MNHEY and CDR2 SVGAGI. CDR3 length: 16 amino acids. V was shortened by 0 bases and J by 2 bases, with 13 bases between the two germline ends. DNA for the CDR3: TGTGCCAGCAGTTACTCCGGGGGGCGCGGGCAAGAGACCCAGTACTTC. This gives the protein CASSYSGGRGQETQYF.

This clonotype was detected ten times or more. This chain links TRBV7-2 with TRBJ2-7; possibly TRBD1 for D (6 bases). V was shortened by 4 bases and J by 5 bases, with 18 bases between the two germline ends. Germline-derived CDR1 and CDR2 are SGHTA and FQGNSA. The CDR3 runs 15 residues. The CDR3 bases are TGTGCCAGCAGCTGGAGAACAGGGAATCGAGACGAGCAGTACTTC. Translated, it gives CASSWRTGNRDEQYF.

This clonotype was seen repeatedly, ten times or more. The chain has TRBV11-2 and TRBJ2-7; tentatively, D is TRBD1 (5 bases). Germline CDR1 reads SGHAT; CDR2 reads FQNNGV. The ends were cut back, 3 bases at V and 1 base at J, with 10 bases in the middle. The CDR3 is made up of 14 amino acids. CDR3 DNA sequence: TGTGCCAGCAGCTTCGAGCAGGGTTCCTACGAGCAGTACTTC. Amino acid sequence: CASSFEQGSYEQYF.

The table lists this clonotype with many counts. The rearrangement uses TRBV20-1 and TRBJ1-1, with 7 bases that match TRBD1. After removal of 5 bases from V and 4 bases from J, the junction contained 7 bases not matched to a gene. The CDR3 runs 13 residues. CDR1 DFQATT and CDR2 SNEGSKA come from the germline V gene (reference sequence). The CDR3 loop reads CSAEDRWGTEAFF. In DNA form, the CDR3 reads TGCAGTGCTGAGGACAGGTGGGGCACTGAAGCTTTCTTT.

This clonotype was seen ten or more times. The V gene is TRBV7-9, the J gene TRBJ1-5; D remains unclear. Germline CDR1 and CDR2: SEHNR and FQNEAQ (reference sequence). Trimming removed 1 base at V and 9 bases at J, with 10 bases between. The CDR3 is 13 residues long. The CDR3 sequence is CASSLEGEWPQHF. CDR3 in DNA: TGTGCCAGCAGCTTAGAGGGTGAATGGCCCCAGCATTTT. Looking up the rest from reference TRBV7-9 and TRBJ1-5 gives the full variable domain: DTGVSQNPRHKITKRGQNVTFRCDPISEHNRLYWYRQTLGQGPEFLTYFQNEAQLEKSRLLSDRFSAERPKGSFSTLEIQRTEQGDSAMYLCASSLEGEWPQHFGDGTRLSIL.

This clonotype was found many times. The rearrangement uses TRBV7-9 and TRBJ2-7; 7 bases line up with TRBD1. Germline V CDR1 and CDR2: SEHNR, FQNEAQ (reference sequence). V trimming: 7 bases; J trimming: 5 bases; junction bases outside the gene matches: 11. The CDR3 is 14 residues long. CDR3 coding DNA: TGTGCCAGCATCCCGTCGACAGGGAGCGACGAGCAGTACTTC. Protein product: CASIPSTGSDEQYF.

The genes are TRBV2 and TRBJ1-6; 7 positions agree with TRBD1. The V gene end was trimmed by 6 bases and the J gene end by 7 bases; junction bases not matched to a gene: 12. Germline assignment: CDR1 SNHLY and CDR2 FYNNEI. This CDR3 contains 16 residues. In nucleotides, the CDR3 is TGTGCCAGCAGCACTCATAACAGGGGTGGGAATTCACCCCTCCACTTT. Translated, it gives CASSTHNRGGNSPLHF. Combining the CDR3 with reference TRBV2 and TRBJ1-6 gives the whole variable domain EPEVTQTPSHQVTQMGQEVILRCVPISNHLYFYWYRQILGQKVEFLVSFYNNEISEKSEIFDDQFSVERPDGSNFTLKIRSTKLEDSAMYFCASSTHNRGGNSPLHFGNGTRLTVT.

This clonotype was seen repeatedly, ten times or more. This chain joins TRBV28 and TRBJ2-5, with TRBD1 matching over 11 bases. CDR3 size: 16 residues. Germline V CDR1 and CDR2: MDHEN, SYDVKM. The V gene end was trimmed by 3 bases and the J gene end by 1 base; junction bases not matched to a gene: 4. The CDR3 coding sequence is TGTGCCAGCAGTTTCGGGACAGGGGGGGCCCAAGAGACCCAGTACTTC. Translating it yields CASSFGTGGAQETQYF.

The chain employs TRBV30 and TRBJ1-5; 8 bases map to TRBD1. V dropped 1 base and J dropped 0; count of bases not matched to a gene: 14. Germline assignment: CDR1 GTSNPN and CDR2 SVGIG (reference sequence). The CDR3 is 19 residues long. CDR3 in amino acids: CAWSARRDRSRNSNQPQHF. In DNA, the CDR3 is TGTGCCTGGAGTGCGAGGCGGGACAGGAGCCGAAATAGCAATCAGCCCCAGCATTTT.

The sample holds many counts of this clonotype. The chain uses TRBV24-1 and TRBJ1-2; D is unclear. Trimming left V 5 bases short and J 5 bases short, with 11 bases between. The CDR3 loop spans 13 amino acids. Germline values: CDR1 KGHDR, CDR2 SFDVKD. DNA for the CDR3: TGTGCCACCAGTGCACCGGGTTTTTATGGCTACACCTTC. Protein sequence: CATSAPGFYGYTF.

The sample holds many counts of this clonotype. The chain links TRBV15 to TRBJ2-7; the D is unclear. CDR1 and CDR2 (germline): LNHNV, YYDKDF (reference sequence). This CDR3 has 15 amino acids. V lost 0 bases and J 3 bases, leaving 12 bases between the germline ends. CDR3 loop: CATSREGRTIYEQYF. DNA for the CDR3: TGTGCCACCAGCAGAGAAGGACGGACCATCTACGAGCAGTACTTC.

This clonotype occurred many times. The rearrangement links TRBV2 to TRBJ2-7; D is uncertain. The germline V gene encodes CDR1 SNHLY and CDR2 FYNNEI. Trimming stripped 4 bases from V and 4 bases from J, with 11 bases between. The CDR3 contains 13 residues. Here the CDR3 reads CASSVAGEYEQYF. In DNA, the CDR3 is TGTGCCAGCAGTGTCGCAGGAGAATACGAGCAGTACTTC. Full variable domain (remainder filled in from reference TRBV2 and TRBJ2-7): EPEVTQTPSHQVTQMGQEVILRCVPISNHLYFYWYRQILGQKVEFLVSFYNNEISEKSEIFDDQFSVERPDGSNFTLKIRSTKLEDSAMYFCASSVAGEYEQYFGPGTRLTVT.

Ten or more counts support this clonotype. The chain's CDR3 is CSASQGNTEAFF. The CDR3 bases are TGCAGTGCTAGCCAGGGCAACACTGAAGCTTTCTTT. J is TRBJ1-1 and V is TRBV20-1, with a weak D call TRBD1 (5 bases). The germline gives CDR1 DFQATT, CDR2 SNEGSKA (reference sequence). V lost 3 bases and J lost 2, with 7 bases in between. The CDR3 consists of 12 residues.

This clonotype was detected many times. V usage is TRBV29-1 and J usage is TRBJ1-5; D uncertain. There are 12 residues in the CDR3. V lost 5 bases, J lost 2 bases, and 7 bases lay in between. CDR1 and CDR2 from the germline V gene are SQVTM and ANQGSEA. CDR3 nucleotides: TGCAGCGTTATACTAGGCAATCAGCCCCAGCATTTT. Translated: CSVILGNQPQHF. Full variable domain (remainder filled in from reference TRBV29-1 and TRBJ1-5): SAVISQKPSRDICQRGTSLTIQCQVDSQVTMMFWYRQQPGQSLTLIATANQGSEATYESGFVIDKFPISRPNLTFSTLTVSNMSPEDSSIYLCSVILGNQPQHFGDGTRLSIL.

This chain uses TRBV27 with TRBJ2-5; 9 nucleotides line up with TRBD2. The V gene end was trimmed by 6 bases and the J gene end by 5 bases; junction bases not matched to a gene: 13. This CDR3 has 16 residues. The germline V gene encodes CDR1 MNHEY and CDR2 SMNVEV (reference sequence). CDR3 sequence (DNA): TGTGCCAGCAGCTTCACGGGGGCGGGGGGGCTGGAGACCCAGTACTTC. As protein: CASSFTGAGGLETQYF.

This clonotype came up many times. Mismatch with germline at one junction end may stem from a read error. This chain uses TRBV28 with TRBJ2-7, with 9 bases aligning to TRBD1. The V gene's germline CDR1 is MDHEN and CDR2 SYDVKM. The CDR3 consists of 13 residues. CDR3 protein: CASSFGQGPDAWF. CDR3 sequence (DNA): TGTGCCAGCAGTTTCGGACAGGGGCCCGACGCGTGGTTC.

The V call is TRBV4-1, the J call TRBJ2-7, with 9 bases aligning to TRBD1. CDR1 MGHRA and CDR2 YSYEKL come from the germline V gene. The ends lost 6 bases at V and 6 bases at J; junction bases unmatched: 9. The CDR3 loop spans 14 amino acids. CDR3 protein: CASRRGQGNGEQYF. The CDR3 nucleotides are TGCGCCAGCAGACGGGGACAGGGAAACGGCGAGCAGTACTTC.